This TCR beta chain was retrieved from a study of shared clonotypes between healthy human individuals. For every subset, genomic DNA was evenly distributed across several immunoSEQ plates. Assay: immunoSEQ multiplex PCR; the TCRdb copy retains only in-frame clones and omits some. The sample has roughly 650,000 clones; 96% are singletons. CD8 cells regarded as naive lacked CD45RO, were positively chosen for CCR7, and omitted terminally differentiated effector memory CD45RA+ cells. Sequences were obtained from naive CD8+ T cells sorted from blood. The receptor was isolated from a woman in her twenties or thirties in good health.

The CDR3 loop is CASSFFEDEKLFF. Here the CDR3 DNA reads TGTGCCAGCAGCTTTTTTGAGGATGAAAAACTGTTTTTT. The chain uses TRBV7-9 and TRBJ1-4; D remains unclear. CDR1 is SEHNR, CDR2 FQNEAQ, per germline (reference sequence). The CDR3 has 13 amino acids. Trimming left V 3 bases short and J 6 bases short, with 8 bases between.